This entry lists 5 T cell receptor beta chains sequenced from one sample in a study of blood T cell repertoires in COVID-19. Assay used: immunoSEQ multiplex PCR; TCRdb lists only in-frame clones, some missing. This sample carries about 69,000 clones, nearly 90% of them seen once, and the ten largest clones take about 4.9%. Input material: peripheral blood. These receptors came from a man over 45 with acute or convalescent COVID-19.

This clone was recorded once. The chain joins TRBV19 to TRBJ2-1, with 16 bases matching TRBD2. Germline-derived CDR1 and CDR2 are LNHDA and SQIVND (reference sequence). J lost 0 bases, V lost 6 bases, and 5 bases had no gene match. The CDR3 extends over 18 amino acids. The CDR3 DNA reads TGTGCCAGTAGGGCGGGACTAGCGGGAGGGCCCTCCTACAATGAGCAGTTCTTC. It is translated as CASRAGLAGGPSYNEQFF.

The J gene is TRBJ1-5, the V gene TRBV18; 8 bases align to TRBD1. Per the germline V gene, CDR1 is KGHSH and CDR2 is LQKENI. V lost 6 bases to trimming and J lost 1 base; unmatched junction nucleotides: 11. The length of the CDR3 is 17 residues. The CDR3, as DNA: TGTGCCAGCTCTTCTTCCAGGACAGGGAAAAGCAATCAGCCCCAGCATTTT. Translation: CASSSSRTGKSNQPQHF.

This chain links TRBV4-2 with TRBJ2-7; 9 nucleotides align to TRBD2. Germline V gene lookup returns CDR1 LGHNA and CDR2 YNFKEQ. Trimming took 0 bases from V and 3 from J; bases not matched to a gene: 12. There are 18 residues in the CDR3. The CDR3 region has the DNA TGTGCCAGCAGCCAAGAAGTCTTAATGCGGGAGGGGGGCTACGAGCAGTACTTC. This translates into CASSQEVLMREGGYEQYF.

V and J are TRBV5-1 and TRBJ2-1; 9 bases align to TRBD2. The CDR3 has 15 amino acids. The germline V gene encodes CDR1 SGHRS and CDR2 YFSETQ. V dropped 0 bases and J dropped 6; count of bases not matched to a gene: 4. In nucleotides, the CDR3 is TGCGCCAGCAGCTTGGTTCTAGCGGGAATCAATGAGCAGTTCTTC. This codes for CASSLVLAGINEQFF.

This rearrangement joins TRBV5-6 to TRBJ1-3; perhaps TRBD1 as D (5 bases). The V end was cut by 4 bases, the J end by 4 bases, with 15 bases between. The CDR3 spans 15 residues. Germline assignment: CDR1 SGHDT and CDR2 YYEEEE. The CDR3 DNA reads as TGTGCCAGCAGCCCAGCGGGGAGGGACGGAAACACCATATATTTT. It encodes CASSPAGRDGNTIYF. Drawing the rest from reference TRBV5-6 and TRBJ1-3, the complete variable domain is DAGVTQSPTHLIKTRGQQVTLRCSPKSGHDTVSWYQQALGQGPQFIFQYYEEEERQRGNFPDRFSGHQFPNYSSELNVNALLLGDSALYLCASSPAGRDGNTIYFGEGSWLTVV.